Listed here are 23 T cell receptor beta chains from one sample, sequenced in a study of cytomegalovirus exposure and HLA in healthy donors. The PCR contained 60 Vbeta and 13 Jbeta primers. Only in-frame clones appear in the TCRdb table, and some are missing; sequencing was by immunoSEQ multiplex PCR. Here the sample spans 90,000 to 120,000 clones, about four fifths being singletons. Sequencing was carried out using PBMCs. The receptors originated from a female donor in good health and CMV-seropositive.

V gene TRBV10-1 combines with J gene TRBJ2-2; D possibly corresponds to TRBD2 (5 bases). CDR1 is WNHNN, CDR2 SYGVQD, per germline (reference sequence). Trimming took off 2 bases at V and 5 bases at J, with 9 bases between the two ends. This CDR3 is built from 14 residues. CDR3 loop: CASSETRRTGELFF. The DNA of the CDR3 is TGCGCCAGCAGTGAGACTAGAAGAACCGGGGAGCTGTTTTTT.

This clone was observed a few times. This rearrangement joins TRBV30 to TRBJ1-2, with a tentative D call TRBD1 (5 bases). This CDR3 region has 18 residues. The V end lost 0 bases, the J end lost 2 bases, and 22 bases lay between the germline ends. The germline V gene has CDR1 GTSNPN and CDR2 SVGIG (reference sequence). The CDR3 DNA sequence: TGTGCCTGGAGTGTACCCCAACCAACCATCAGACAGAACTATGGCTACACCTTC. Amino acid sequence: CAWSVPQPTIRQNYGYTF.

This clone has only a few counts. The V gene is TRBV7-2, the J gene TRBJ2-1; 7 bases are shared with TRBD1. The CDR3 is 15 residues long. Germline V gene lookup returns CDR1 SGHTA and CDR2 FQGNSA. V lost 3 bases to trimming and J lost 0 bases; unmatched junction nucleotides: 2. The CDR3 here is CASSLTGNSYNEQFF. The DNA of the CDR3 is TGTGCCAGCAGCTTGACAGGGAACTCCTACAATGAGCAGTTCTTC.

The V and J genes are TRBV6-1 and TRBJ1-2, with D perhaps TRBD1 (6 bases). Trimming took off 5 bases at V and 4 bases at J, with 17 bases between the two ends. The CDR3 spans 15 residues. CDR1 is MNHNS, CDR2 SASEGT, per germline. The CDR3 region has the DNA TGTGCCAGCAGTTGGAACAGGGATTCTGGCTATGGCTACACCTTC. It yields the protein CASSWNRDSGYGYTF.

The gene calls are TRBV27 and TRBJ2-5; D may be TRBD2 (5 bases). The germline V gene has CDR1 MNHEY and CDR2 SMNVEV (reference sequence). V lost 5 bases and J lost 5, with 24 bases in between. CDR3 size: 17 residues. The DNA of the CDR3 is TGTGCCAGCAGTCCTGGACTCCTGGGTGTAGGTTTGGAGACCCAGTACTTC. It yields the protein CASSPGLLGVGLETQYF.

Remarks on this clone: An end of the junction differs from the germline gene, which may be a read error. This specimen includes other DNA sequences encoding the same CDR3. The rearrangement links TRBV5-1 to TRBJ1-1; 7 bases match TRBD1. The CDR3 totals 15 residues. The V gene's germline CDR1 is SGHRS and CDR2 YFSETQ. In DNA form, the CDR3 reads TGCGCCAGCAGCCCCTGGACAGGAGAGAACACTGAGGCTTTCTTT. Encoded protein: CASSPWTGENTEAFF.

V usage is TRBV10-1 and J usage is TRBJ2-5; TRBD1 agrees at 8 bases. Germline CDR1 is WNHNN and CDR2 is SYGVQD (reference sequence). Germline trimming cut 0 bases from V and 2 bases from J; bases unmatched to any gene: 8. The CDR3 length is 17 residues. The DNA for the CDR3 is TGCGCCAGCAGTGAGTCATTGGGACAGGCCTTTCAAGAGACCCAGTACTTC. Encoded protein: CASSESLGQAFQETQYF.

In DNA form, the CDR3 reads TGTGCCTGGAGTGTACGGGGGGGCCAAGAGACCCAGTACTTC. It translates to CAWSVRGGQETQYF. The chain uses TRBV30 and TRBJ2-5; TRBD2 aligns across 8 bases. The germline V gene encodes CDR1 GTSNPN and CDR2 SVGIG (reference sequence). CDR3 length equals 14 residues. Unmatched junction bases numbered 1, after V lost 0 bases and J lost 1 base.

The V and J genes are TRBV6-5 and TRBJ2-5; possible D gene TRBD1, 5 bases. The CDR3 has 14 amino acids. Germline V CDR1 and CDR2: MNHEY, SVGAGI. The V end lost 6 bases, the J end lost 3 bases, and 14 bases lay between the germline ends. DNA of the CDR3: TGTGCCAGCAGCCACCCGACAGAGAAAGAGACCCAGTACTTC. Translated, it gives CASSHPTEKETQYF.

The chain carries TRBV5-1 and TRBJ1-5; weak D call: TRBD1 (5 bases). V was trimmed by 0 bases and J by 5 bases, leaving 9 bases between them. This CDR3 comprises 14 residues. Per the germline V gene, CDR1 is SGHRS and CDR2 is YFSETQ. The CDR3 region has the DNA TGCGCCAGCAGCTTGGAATGGGGCCATCAGCCCCAGCATTTT. This codes for CASSLEWGHQPQHF.

The chain is built from TRBV5-4 and TRBJ2-2; D is perhaps TRBD2 (5 bases). Germline CDR1 reads SGHNT; CDR2 reads YYREEE (reference sequence). Trimming took off 4 bases at V and 6 bases at J, with 16 bases between the two ends. This CDR3 comprises 15 residues. CDR3 DNA: TGTGCCAGCAGCCTGGACCGGGGATGGGCCGGGGAGCTGTTTTTT. Its translation is CASSLDRGWAGELFF.

This sequence joins TRBV5-1 and TRBJ1-2, with D perhaps TRBD1 (5 bases). Per the germline V gene, CDR1 is SGHRS and CDR2 is YFSETQ. V was trimmed by 4 bases and J by 6 bases, leaving 16 bases between them. The CDR3 totals 14 residues. CDR3 sequence reads: CASSPTGRANGYTF. CDR3 DNA: TGCGCCAGCAGCCCCACGGGCAGGGCTAATGGCTACACCTTC. Looking up the rest from reference TRBV5-1 and TRBJ1-2 gives the full variable domain: KAGVTQTPRYLIKTRGQQVTLSCSPISGHRSVSWYQQTPGQGLQFLFEYFSETQRNKGNFPGRFSGRQFSNSRSEMNVSTLELGDSALYLCASSPTGRANGYTFGSGTRLTVV.

The genes are TRBV30 and TRBJ2-3, with 9 bases that match TRBD1. Unmatched junction bases numbered 5, after V lost 0 bases and J lost 1 base. Germline V lookup: CDR1 GTSNPN, CDR2 SVGIG (reference sequence). This CDR3 is built from 16 residues. CDR3 amino acids: CAWSVSRTGGTDTQYF. For the CDR3, the DNA is TGTGCCTGGAGTGTGTCCAGGACAGGGGGCACAGATACGCAGTATTTT.

Regarding this clone: A junction boundary mismatches the germline segment, possibly from a read error. CDR3 loop: CSSRPAPDLSGELFF. The CDR3 nucleotides read TGTTCCAGCAGGCCTGCCCCAGATTTGTCCGGGGAGCTGTTTTTT. The genes are TRBV7-9 and TRBJ2-2; D unresolved. The CDR3 runs to 15 residues. CDR1 and CDR2 (germline): SEHNR, FQNEAQ (reference sequence). Supplemented by reference TRBV7-9 and TRBJ2-2, the full variable domain reads DTGVSQNPRHKITKRGQNVTFRCDPISEHNRLYWYRQTLGQGPEFLTYFQNEAQLEKSRLLSDRFSAERPKGSFSTLEIQRTEQGDSAMYLCSSRPAPDLSGELFFGEGSRLTVL.

The chain uses TRBV6-1 and TRBJ2-7; 7 bases agree with TRBD1. The germline V gene has CDR1 MNHNS and CDR2 SASEGT. After removal of 4 bases from V and 2 bases from J, the junction contained 11 bases not matched to a gene. This CDR3 spans 16 amino acids. The chain's CDR3 is CASSASGMRGPYEQYF. CDR3 DNA: TGTGCCAGCAGTGCCTCCGGGATGAGGGGGCCCTACGAGCAGTACTTC.

The V gene is TRBV19, the J gene TRBJ1-1; TRBD1 matches at 7 bases. CDR1 and CDR2 from the germline V gene are LNHDA and SQIVND (reference sequence). The CDR3 covers 18 residues. Unmatched junction bases numbered 22, after V lost 5 bases and J lost 7 bases. The CDR3 bases are TGTGCCAGTAGTGTCCTCGGTTACAGGGGTCTAAAAAGAAGTGAAGCTTTCTTT. Its translation is CASSVLGYRGLKRSEAFF.

The V and J genes are TRBV5-8 and TRBJ2-1; 9 bases match TRBD1. The CDR3 runs 15 residues. Germline CDR1 SGHTS, CDR2 YDEGEE. The V segment lost 4 bases and the J segment 2 bases; nucleotides outside the gene matches: 4. CDR3 amino acids: CASSRTGVPYNEQFF. CDR3 in DNA: TGTGCCAGCAGCCGGACAGGGGTCCCCTACAATGAGCAGTTCTTC.

The CDR3 DNA reads TGTGCCAGCAGTTACTCGGGACAGTTGAACACTGAAGCTTTCTTT. Residues: CASSYSGQLNTEAFF. The gene calls are TRBV6-5 and TRBJ1-1; the match to TRBD1 covers 7 bases. The V gene's germline CDR1 is MNHEY and CDR2 SVGAGI. The CDR3 spans 15 residues. V was clipped by 0 bases and J by 0 bases; unmatched bases: 1.

The chain combines TRBV4-1 with TRBJ2-7; 10 positions match TRBD1. CDR1 and CDR2 from the germline V gene are MGHRA and YSYEKL. This CDR3 contains 15 residues. V trimming: 5 bases; J trimming: 4 bases; junction bases outside the gene matches: 8. The CDR3 DNA reads TGCGCCAGCAGCTTCAGACAGGGGGCGGGGTACGAGCAGTACTTC. Its protein is CASSFRQGAGYEQYF.

The chain links TRBV4-2 to TRBJ1-4, with unresolved D. Trimming shortened V by 4 bases and J by 1 base, and 10 bases separated the two germline ends. The CDR3 has 15 residues. The germline V gene has CDR1 LGHNA and CDR2 YNFKEQ. In DNA form, the CDR3 reads TGTGCCAGCAGCCGAAACACCAAAACTAATGAAAAACTGTTTTTT. It is translated as CASSRNTKTNEKLFF.

This clone was seen a handful of times. The chain uses TRBV27 and TRBJ2-7; 8 nucleotides match TRBD1. Germline trimming cut 2 bases from V and 3 bases from J; bases unmatched to any gene: 3. CDR3 length: 14 amino acids. Germline CDR1 MNHEY, CDR2 SMNVEV (reference sequence). The CDR3 region has the DNA TGTGCCAGCAGTTTAAGGGACAGGTTCTACGAGCAGTACTTC. Protein sequence: CASSLRDRFYEQYF.

The chain has TRBV4-1 and TRBJ2-7, with TRBD2 matching over 7 bases. Germline V gene lookup returns CDR1 MGHRA and CDR2 YSYEKL. This CDR3 is 18 amino acids long. V trimming: 3 bases; J trimming: 6 bases; junction bases outside the gene matches: 20. The chain's CDR3 is CASSQSLLGRTSGVEQYF. The CDR3 region has the DNA TGCGCCAGCAGCCAGAGCCTCCTGGGCCGGACTAGTGGGGTCGAGCAGTACTTC.

The rearrangement links TRBV6-5 to TRBJ1-2, with D perhaps TRBD1 (5 bases). In germline, CDR1 is MNHEY, CDR2 SVGAGI. Deletions cut 0 bases from V and 4 bases from J, with 9 bases between. There are 14 residues in the CDR3. The CDR3 sequence: CASSYSETVYGYTF. CDR3 nucleotide sequence: TGTGCCAGCAGTTACTCGGAGACAGTCTATGGCTACACCTTC.